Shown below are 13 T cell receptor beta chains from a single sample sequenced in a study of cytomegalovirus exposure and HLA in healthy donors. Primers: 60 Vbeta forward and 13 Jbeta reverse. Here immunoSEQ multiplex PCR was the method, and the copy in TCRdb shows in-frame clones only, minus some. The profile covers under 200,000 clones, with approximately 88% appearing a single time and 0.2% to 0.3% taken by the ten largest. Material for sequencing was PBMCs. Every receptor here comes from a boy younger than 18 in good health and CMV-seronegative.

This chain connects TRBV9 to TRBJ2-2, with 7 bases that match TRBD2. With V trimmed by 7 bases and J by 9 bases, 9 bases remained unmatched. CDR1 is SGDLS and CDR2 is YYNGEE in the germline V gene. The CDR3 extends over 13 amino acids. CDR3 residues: CASGAGEPRELFF. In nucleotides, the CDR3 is TGTGCCAGCGGGGCGGGAGAACCGCGGGAGCTGTTTTTT.

The CDR3 sequence: CASRTPSSYEQYF. The DNA for the CDR3 is TGTGCCAGTCGGACACCCTCCTCCTACGAGCAGTACTTC. The chain carries TRBV19 and TRBJ2-7, with D possibly being TRBD1 (5 bases). Germline CDR1 reads LNHDA; CDR2 reads SQIVND (reference sequence). The CDR3 has 13 residues. V was cut by 8 bases and J by 0 bases, with 11 bases left in between.

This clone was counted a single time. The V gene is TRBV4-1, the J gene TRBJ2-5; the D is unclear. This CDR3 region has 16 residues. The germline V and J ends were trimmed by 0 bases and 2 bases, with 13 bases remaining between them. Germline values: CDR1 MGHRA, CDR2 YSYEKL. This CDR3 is CASSQEILLTQETQYF. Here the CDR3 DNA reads TGCGCCAGCAGCCAAGAGATCCTCCTAACTCAAGAGACCCAGTACTTC.

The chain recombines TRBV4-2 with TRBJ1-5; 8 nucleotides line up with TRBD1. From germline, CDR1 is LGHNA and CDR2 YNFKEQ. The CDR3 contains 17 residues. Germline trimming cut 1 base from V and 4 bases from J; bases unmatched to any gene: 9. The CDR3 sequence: CASSQGRGQGDNQPQHF. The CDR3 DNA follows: TGTGCCAGCAGCCAAGGGAGAGGACAGGGAGATAATCAGCCCCAGCATTTT.

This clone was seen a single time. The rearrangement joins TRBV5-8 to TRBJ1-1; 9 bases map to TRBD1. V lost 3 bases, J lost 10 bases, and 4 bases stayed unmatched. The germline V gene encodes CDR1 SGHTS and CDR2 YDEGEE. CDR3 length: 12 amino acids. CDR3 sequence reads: CASSYRQGGAFF. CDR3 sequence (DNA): TGTGCCAGCAGCTACCGACAGGGGGGAGCTTTCTTT.

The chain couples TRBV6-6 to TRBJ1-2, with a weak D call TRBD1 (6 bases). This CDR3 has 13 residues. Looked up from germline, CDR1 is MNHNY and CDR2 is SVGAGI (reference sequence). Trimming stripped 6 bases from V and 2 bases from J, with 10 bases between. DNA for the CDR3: TGTGCCAGCAGCCCGGGACAAAACTATGGCTACACCTTC. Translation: CASSPGQNYGYTF.

This CDR3 reads CSVALAGYSEQYF. CDR3 bases: TGCAGCGTTGCACTAGCGGGATATTCGGAGCAGTACTTC. The chain is built from TRBV29-1 and TRBJ2-7, with 10 bases fitting TRBD2. Germline V gene lookup returns CDR1 SQVTM and CDR2 ANQGSEA. V shed 4 bases, J shed 7 bases, and the junction held 7 bases outside the gene matches. The CDR3 spans 13 residues.

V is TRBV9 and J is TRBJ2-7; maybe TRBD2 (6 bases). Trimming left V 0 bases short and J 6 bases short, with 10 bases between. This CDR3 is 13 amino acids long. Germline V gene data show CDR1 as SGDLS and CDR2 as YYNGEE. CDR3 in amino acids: CASSVGPGGEQYF. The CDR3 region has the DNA TGTGCCAGCAGCGTAGGGCCCGGGGGCGAGCAGTACTTC.

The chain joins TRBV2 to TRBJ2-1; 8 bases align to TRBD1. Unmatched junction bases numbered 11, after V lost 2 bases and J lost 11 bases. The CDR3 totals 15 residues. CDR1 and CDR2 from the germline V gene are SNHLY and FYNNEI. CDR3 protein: CASSESPRSGGKQFF. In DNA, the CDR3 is TGTGCCAGCAGTGAAAGCCCGAGATCAGGGGGCAAGCAGTTCTTC.

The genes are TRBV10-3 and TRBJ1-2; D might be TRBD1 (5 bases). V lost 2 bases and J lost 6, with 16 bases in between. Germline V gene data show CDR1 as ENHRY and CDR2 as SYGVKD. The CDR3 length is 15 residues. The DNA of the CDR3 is TGTGCCATCAGTGAGAATGGTCAGGGATTCGATGGCTACACCTTC. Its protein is CAISENGQGFDGYTF.

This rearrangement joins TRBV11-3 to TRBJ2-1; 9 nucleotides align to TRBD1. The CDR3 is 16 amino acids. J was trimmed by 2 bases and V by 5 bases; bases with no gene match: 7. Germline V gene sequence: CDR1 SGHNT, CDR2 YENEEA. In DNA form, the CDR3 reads TGTGCCAGCAGCCCCGACAGGGGGATTACCTACAATGAGCAGTTCTTC. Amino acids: CASSPDRGITYNEQFF.

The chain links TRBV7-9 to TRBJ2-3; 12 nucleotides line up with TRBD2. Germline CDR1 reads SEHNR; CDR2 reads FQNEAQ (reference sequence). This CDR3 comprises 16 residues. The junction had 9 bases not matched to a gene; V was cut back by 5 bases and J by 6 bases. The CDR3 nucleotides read TGTGCCAGCAGCCCACCTAGCGGGAGGGCCTTGGATACGCAGTATTTT. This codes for CASSPPSGRALDTQYF.

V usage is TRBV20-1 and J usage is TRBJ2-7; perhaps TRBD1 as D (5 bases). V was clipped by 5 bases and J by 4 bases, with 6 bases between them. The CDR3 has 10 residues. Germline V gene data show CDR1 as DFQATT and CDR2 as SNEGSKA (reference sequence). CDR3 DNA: TGCAGTGCTGGGGCTTACGAGCAGTACTTC. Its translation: CSAGAYEQYF.